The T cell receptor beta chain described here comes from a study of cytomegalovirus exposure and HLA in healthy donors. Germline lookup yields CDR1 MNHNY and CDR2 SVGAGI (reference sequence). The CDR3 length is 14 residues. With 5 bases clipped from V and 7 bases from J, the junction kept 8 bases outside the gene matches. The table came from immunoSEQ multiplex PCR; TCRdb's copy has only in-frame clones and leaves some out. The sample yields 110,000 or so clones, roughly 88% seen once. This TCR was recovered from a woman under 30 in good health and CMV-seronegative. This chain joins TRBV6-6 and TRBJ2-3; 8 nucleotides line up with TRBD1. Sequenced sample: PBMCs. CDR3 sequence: CASSRGQGANTQYF. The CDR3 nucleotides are TGTGCCAGCAGTCGGGGGCAGGGGGCGAATACGCAGTATTTT.